This T cell receptor (beta chain) is drawn from a study of cytomegalovirus exposure and HLA in healthy donors. Trimming left V 5 bases short and J 5 bases short, with 11 bases between. Germline lookup yields CDR1 SGHNT and CDR2 YYREEE (reference sequence). The CDR3 extends over 13 amino acids. This PCR relied on a set of 60 Vbeta primers and 13 Jbeta primers. Clones were sequenced by immunoSEQ multiplex PCR, and TCRdb holds only the in-frame ones, with some missing. The sample has around 160,000 clones. The origin of this receptor is a woman aged 50 to 65 in good health and CMV-seronegative. What was sequenced was PBMCs. The V gene is TRBV5-4, the J gene TRBJ1-5; perhaps TRBD1 as D (6 bases). The DNA of the CDR3 is TGTGCCAGCAGTCAGGACAGCGATCAGCCCCAGCATTTT. This codes for CASSQDSDQPQHF.